The rows below give T cell receptor beta chains drawn from one sample of a study of blood T cell repertoires in COVID-19. Generated by immunoSEQ multiplex PCR, the TCRdb table keeps only in-frame clones and is missing some. The sample shows more than 110,000 clones, nearly 80% of them seen only once. The sequenced sample consisted of PBMCs or T cells enriched from blood (not recorded which). All receptors come from a woman aged 50 to 60 who had recovered from COVID-19. Both conserved end residues are part of each CDR3. The order of the fields is J gene, V gene, clone size, D gene, CDR3 DNA, CDR3 protein. The D gene is left open where the match is weak. Not all rows give a size; the values are once, few, many and, for expanded clones, a class.

J gene: TRBJ1-2
V gene: TRBV5-1
clone size: .
D gene: .
CDR3 DNA: TGCGCCAGCAGCTTGGATGGGGCGCAAGGCTATGGCTACACCTTC
CDR3 protein: CASSLDGAQGYGYTF

J gene: TRBJ2-3
V gene: TRBV10-2
clone size: .
D gene: TRBD2
CDR3 DNA: TGCGCCAGCAGTAAAACCGGGACTAGCGGGGGCCGGAACACAGATACGCAGTATTTT
CDR3 protein: CASSKTGTSGGRNTDTQYF

J gene: TRBJ2-6
V gene: TRBV3-1/TRBV3-2
clone size: .
D gene: TRBD1
CDR3 DNA: TGTGCCAGCAGCCTAGCCTACCTAACAGGGGGAAGGACTGGGGCCAACGTCCTGACTTTC
CDR3 protein: CASSLAYLTGGRTGANVLTF

J gene: TRBJ1-5
V gene: TRBV5-1
clone size: .
D gene: TRBD1
CDR3 DNA: TGCGCCAGCAGCAGGACGGGACAGAGCAATCAGCCCCAGCATTTT
CDR3 protein: CASSRTGQSNQPQHF

J gene: TRBJ1-6
V gene: TRBV5-5
clone size: .
D gene: .
CDR3 DNA: TGTGCCAGCAGCACCGACGCGCTAGAACCCCTCCACTTT
CDR3 protein: CASSTDALEPLHF

J gene: TRBJ2-1
V gene: TRBV10-2
clone size: .
D gene: TRBD2
CDR3 DNA: TGCGCCACTCGAGGTGGGGGGGTAGGCTCCTACAATGAGCAGTTCTTC
CDR3 protein: CATRGGGVGSYNEQFF

J gene: TRBJ2-5
V gene: TRBV5-4
clone size: few
D gene: TRBD2
CDR3 DNA: TGTGCCAGCAGCTTCCCAGCGGGAGATGAGACCCAGTACTTC
CDR3 protein: CASSFPAGDETQYF

J gene: TRBJ2-1
V gene: TRBV7-9
clone size: .
D gene: TRBD2
CDR3 DNA: TGTGCCAGCAGCTTAGTAGCGGGAGGCGAGGGGGAGCAGTTCTTC
CDR3 protein: CASSLVAGGEGEQFF

J gene: TRBJ1-5
V gene: TRBV28
clone size: .
D gene: TRBD1
CDR3 DNA: TGTGCCAGCAGTACAGTCGGACAGGGACGGAATCAGCCCCAGCATTTT
CDR3 protein: CASSTVGQGRNQPQHF

J gene: TRBJ1-1
V gene: TRBV27
clone size: .
D gene: TRBD1
CDR3 DNA: TGTGCCAGCAGTACCCGACAGGGATCCACTGAAGCTTTCTTT
CDR3 protein: CASSTRQGSTEAFF

J gene: TRBJ2-7
V gene: TRBV30
clone size: .
D gene: .
CDR3 DNA: TGTGCCTGGAGTGTTGGCGAGACTCAAAGCTACGAGCAGTACTTC
CDR3 protein: CAWSVGETQSYEQYF

J gene: TRBJ1-4
V gene: TRBV4-1
clone size: few
D gene: .
CDR3 DNA: TGCGCCAGCAGCCAAGTGGGGCAGGGTGAAAAACTGTTTTTT
CDR3 protein: CASSQVGQGEKLFF

J gene: TRBJ2-3
V gene: TRBV5-5
clone size: .
D gene: TRBD1
CDR3 DNA: TGTGCCAGCAGCCGTGATACAGGGGGCTATAGCACAGATACGCAGTATTTT
CDR3 protein: CASSRDTGGYSTDTQYF

J gene: TRBJ1-2
V gene: TRBV6-5
clone size: .
D gene: .
CDR3 DNA: TGTGCCACCAGGGACGTCGGACTTAACTATGGCTACACCTTC
CDR3 protein: CATRDVGLNYGYTF

J gene: TRBJ2-7
V gene: TRBV30
clone size: .
D gene: TRBD2
CDR3 DNA: TGTGCCGGCCGGACTAGCTCTTCGAACGAGCAGTACTTC
CDR3 protein: CAGRTSSSNEQYF

J gene: TRBJ1-3
V gene: TRBV7-9
clone size: .
D gene: .
CDR3 DNA: TGTGCCAGCAGCCCTGACATGCAGGCCACCATATATTTT
CDR3 protein: CASSPDMQATIYF

J gene: TRBJ2-2
V gene: TRBV27
clone size: .
D gene: .
CDR3 DNA: TGTGCCAGCAGGCGGCAGCAAAACACCGGGGAGCTGTTTTTT
CDR3 protein: CASRRQQNTGELFF

J gene: TRBJ1-2
V gene: TRBV28
clone size: .
D gene: TRBD1
CDR3 DNA: TGTGCCAGCAGTTTAATATTACAGGGGGCAGATGGCTACACCTTC
CDR3 protein: CASSLILQGADGYTF

J gene: TRBJ1-4
V gene: TRBV28
clone size: .
D gene: .
CDR3 DNA: TGTGCCAGCAGTTTACTACTCGACAGAAAACTGTTTTTT
CDR3 protein: CASSLLLDRKLFF

J gene: TRBJ1-2
V gene: TRBV10-2
clone size: .
D gene: .
CDR3 DNA: TGCGCCAGCAACGTCCAACCCCCAGGGGAGGGCTACACCTTC
CDR3 protein: CASNVQPPGEGYTF

J gene: TRBJ2-2
V gene: TRBV6-1
clone size: .
D gene: .
CDR3 DNA: TGTGCCAGCAGTGATTCCTGGGGCCCCGGGGAGCTGTTTTTT
CDR3 protein: CASSDSWGPGELFF

J gene: TRBJ1-3
V gene: TRBV9
clone size: once
D gene: .
CDR3 DNA: TGTGCCAGCAGGGGGACAAGCTCTGGAAACACCATATATTTT
CDR3 protein: CASRGTSSGNTIYF

J gene: TRBJ2-2
V gene: TRBV27
clone size: once
D gene: .
CDR3 DNA: TGTGCCAGCACTACTCTCGCCGGGACTGTAAACACCGGGGAGCTGTTTTTT
CDR3 protein: CASTTLAGTVNTGELFF

J gene: TRBJ2-3
V gene: TRBV28
clone size: .
D gene: TRBD2
CDR3 DNA: TGTGCCAGCAGGCTGACTAGCGGGAACACAGATACGCAGTATTTT
CDR3 protein: CASRLTSGNTDTQYF

J gene: TRBJ1-5
V gene: TRBV27
clone size: .
D gene: .
CDR3 DNA: TGTGCCAGCAGGCAGGGTGGTCAGCCCCAGCATTTT
CDR3 protein: CASRQGGQPQHF

J gene: TRBJ1-4
V gene: TRBV10-3
clone size: .
D gene: TRBD1
CDR3 DNA: TGTGCCATCAGTGAGGACAGGGGTAATGAAAAACTGTTTTTT
CDR3 protein: CAISEDRGNEKLFF

J gene: TRBJ2-5
V gene: TRBV28
clone size: .
D gene: TRBD1
CDR3 DNA: TGTGCCAGTCTCCGACAGGGGCAAGAGACCCAGTACTTC
CDR3 protein: CASLRQGQETQYF

J gene: TRBJ2-7
V gene: TRBV6-4
clone size: .
D gene: .
CDR3 DNA: TGTGCCAGCAGTGACCCAGATAGGGGGAGTGGGCCCTACGAGCAGTACTTC
CDR3 protein: CASSDPDRGSGPYEQYF

J gene: TRBJ1-1
V gene: TRBV5-1
clone size: .
D gene: .
CDR3 DNA: TGCGCCAGCAGCTTGTACGTCAGGGGCCCTAAAAACACTGAAGCTTTCTTT
CDR3 protein: CASSLYVRGPKNTEAFF

J gene: TRBJ2-3
V gene: TRBV18
clone size: few
D gene: .
CDR3 DNA: TGTGCCAGCTCACCCGACTACATGAGCACAGATACGCAGTATTTT
CDR3 protein: CASSPDYMSTDTQYF

J gene: TRBJ2-7
V gene: TRBV5-1
clone size: .
D gene: .
CDR3 DNA: TGCGCCAGCAGCTTGGCCTTATCCGGCACGGGTGTCTACGAGCAGTACTTC
CDR3 protein: CASSLALSGTGVYEQYF

J gene: TRBJ1-1
V gene: TRBV4-1
clone size: .
D gene: .
CDR3 DNA: TGCGCCAGCAGCCAAGACCCAGTGAACACTGAAGCTTTCTTT
CDR3 protein: CASSQDPVNTEAFF

J gene: TRBJ2-1
V gene: TRBV29-1
clone size: .
D gene: TRBD1
CDR3 DNA: TGCAGCGTCGGTGACAGGGAGTCCTACAATGAGCAGTTCTTC
CDR3 protein: CSVGDRESYNEQFF